This T cell receptor (beta chain) is from a study of control samples from healthy donors and cancer patients. The CDR3 loop spans 14 amino acids. Germline CDR1 is SGDLS and CDR2 is YYNGEE. The V end was cut by 0 bases, the J end by 4 bases, with 7 bases between. The assay was immunoSEQ multiplex PCR, and TCRdb's table has in-frame clones only and misses some. The sample includes 95,000 to 130,000 clones, more than 75% of them seen just once. This TCR was sampled from a woman aged 65 to 85 in good health. This chain joins TRBV9 and TRBJ2-2, with TRBD2 as a possible D gene (5 bases). The specimen was blood. Here the CDR3 reads CASSVAGSTGELFF. The CDR3 DNA reads TGTGCCAGCAGCGTAGCGGGGTCCACCGGGGAGCTGTTTTTT.